This TCR beta chain was profiled in a study of T cells in Graves' hyperthyroidism and ophthalmopathy. RNA transcripts served as the template for amplifying TCR beta CDR3 regions. The TCR CDR3 was amplified in a first-round RT-PCR using the HTBI primer set. Using its own MiXCR run on the multiplex PCR reads, TCRdb lists one record per CDR3 protein. Of 500,000 to 750,000 distinct CDR3 sequences in the sample, approximately 14% were seen once. General observations from the study: A model of 13 V-J pairs discriminated ophthalmopathy from stable hyperthyroidism. Blood also contained most expanded thyroid clonotypes above 0.001.

To note about this clonotype: Its specificity is not known.

This CDR3 spans 13 amino acids. V trimming: 6 bases; J trimming: 5 bases; junction bases outside the gene matches: 7. Germline V gene sequence: CDR1 MDHEN, CDR2 SYDVKM. For Graves' hyperthyroidism to be stable, ophthalmopathy could not progress within 18 months. PBMCs came from 10 ml fresh peripheral blood. This chain links TRBV28 with TRBJ2-7; 7 bases are shared with TRBD1. The sequence was collected from a woman aged 25 to 39 with Graves' hyperthyroidism. Material: blood. In nucleotides, the CDR3 is TGTGCCAGCAGAACACAGGGGATGAACGAGCAGTACTTC. Its translation is CASRTQGMNEQYF.